This T cell receptor (beta chain) was observed in a study of T cell responses to AZD1222 COVID-19 vaccine. The germline V gene has CDR1 SGHKS and CDR2 YYEKEE (reference sequence). Trimming stripped 0 bases from V and 6 bases from J, with 13 bases between. This CDR3 contains 14 residues. TCRdb's table, derived via immunoSEQ multiplex PCR, lists solely in-frame clones and lacks some. The sample consists of more than 95,000 clones, 88% of them appearing once. As concerns this clone: The target antigen is unknown.

General observations from the study: The span of vaccine-associated CD4 TCRs extended across spike, with dominance at 160-218 and 743-854. Increases in Spike-specific TCR breadth and depth were seen after two AZD1222 doses. No repertoire was sampled before or during the peak T cell response, only after it. Variant regions that are unmutated are reportedly the target of nearly half of spike-specific TCRs.

The sample in question was peripheral blood, obtained on day 0 of AZD1222 vaccination. V and J are TRBV5-5 and TRBJ2-7, with D perhaps assigned TRBD1 or TRBD2 (6 bases each). The origin of this receptor is an adult in good health. This CDR3 reads CASSLVSGGPEQYF. CDR3 nucleotides: TGTGCCAGCAGCTTGGTTTCTGGGGGGCCCGAGCAGTACTTC.